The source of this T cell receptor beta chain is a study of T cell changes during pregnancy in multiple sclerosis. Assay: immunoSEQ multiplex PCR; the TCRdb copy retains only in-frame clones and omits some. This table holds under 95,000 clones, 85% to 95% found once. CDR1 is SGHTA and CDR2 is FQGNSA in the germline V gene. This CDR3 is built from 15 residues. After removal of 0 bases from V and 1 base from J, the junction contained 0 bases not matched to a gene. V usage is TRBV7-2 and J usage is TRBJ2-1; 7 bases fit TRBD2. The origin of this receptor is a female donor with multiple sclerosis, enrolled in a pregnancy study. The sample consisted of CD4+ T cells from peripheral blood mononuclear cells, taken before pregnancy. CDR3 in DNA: TGTGCCAGCAGCTTAGCAGCGGGGTCCTACAATGAGCAGTTCTTC. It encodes CASSLAAGSYNEQFF. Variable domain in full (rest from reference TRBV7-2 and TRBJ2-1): GAGVSQSPSNKVTEKGKDVELRCDPISGHTALYWYRQSLGQGLEFLIYFQGNSAPDKSGLPSDRFSAERTGGSVSTLTIQRTQQEDSAVYLCASSLAAGSYNEQFFGPGTRLTVL.